The present TCR beta chain was sequenced within a study of blood T cell repertoires in COVID-19. Across the study: Nucleic acid was either cDNA or gDNA, and it came from T cells, B-cell-depleted T cells, or PBMCs.

Germline lookup yields CDR1 MNHEY and CDR2 SVGAGI. V was shortened by 2 bases and J by 10 bases, with 15 bases between the two germline ends. The CDR3 consists of 15 residues. Original processing notes: Amplification from reference gene primers served as the basis for estimated nucleated cell counts. Libraries were prepared by immunoSEQ multiplex PCR; TCRdb keeps only in-frame clonotypes and omits some of them. V, J and clone size reflect that table, while D and trimming were determined from the DNA. The table shows roughly 180,000 clones, with 80% to 90% occurring only once. The specimen was peripheral blood. This receptor was taken from a woman aged 45-59 years with COVID-19, enrolled during active disease. The chain uses TRBV6-5 and TRBJ1-6; tentatively, D is TRBD1 (6 bases). This CDR3 reads CASSYSRDTRSPLHF. The CDR3 nucleotides read TGTGCCAGCAGTTACAGTAGGGACACTAGGTCACCCCTCCACTTT.